This TCR beta chain was sequenced during a study of cytomegalovirus exposure and HLA in healthy donors. Background on the study: Among the 350 to 500 donors who were genotyped, over 70% fell in the genetic ancestry cluster that is associated with self-reported Caucasian donors. General observations from the study: From TCR beta sequences, most subjects' HLA-A and HLA-B alleles were reportedly predicted accurately. In a later analysis, at a false discovery rate of 0.05, under 20,000 TCR beta sequences matched HLA alleles. When analyzed later, the rates of TCR association showed variation by HLA locus, with DRB1 the most and HLA-C the fewest.

The germline CDR1 and CDR2 sequences are SGHRS and YFSETQ. Trimming at V came to 0 bases and at J to 2 bases, leaving 5 bases not matched to a gene. This CDR3 spans 16 amino acids. With regard to this clone: The antigen remains unidentified.

The PCR had 60 Vbeta and 13 Jbeta primers. Clones were sequenced by immunoSEQ multiplex PCR, and TCRdb holds only the in-frame ones, with some missing. The table records approximately 140,000 clones, about 81% of them present only once. Material for sequencing was PBMCs. This clonotype was obtained from a woman aged 40 to 50 in good health and CMV-seropositive. The chain employs TRBV5-1 and TRBJ1-1, with TRBD1 matching 9 bases. CDR3 sequence reads: CASSLAGQGLNTEAFF. CDR3 coding DNA: TGCGCCAGCAGCTTGGCGGGACAGGGCTTAAACACTGAAGCTTTCTTT.